This is a list of T cell receptor beta chains from one sample in a study of blood T cells in healthy people across ages. TCRdb re-analysed the 5' RACE reads in MiXCR, keeping a single row per CDR3 protein. The table has 630,000 or so distinct CDR3 sequences, about 34% seen once. The specimen sequenced was blood. The receptors derive from an elderly woman in good health. Each CDR3 is given with its conserved first and last residue. The D gene is left open where the match is weak. The size entry is marked missing in some rows and otherwise reads once, few, many or a size class.

TRBV6-2/TRBV6-3	TRBJ2-1	.	many	CASSADKNEQFF	TGTGCCAGCAGTGCTGATAAGAATGAGCAGTTCTTC
TRBV4-1	TRBJ2-3	TRBD1	few	CASSRTGRSDTQYF	TGCGCCAGCAGCAGGACAGGGAGGTCGGATACGCAGTATTTT
TRBV7-8	TRBJ1-2	.	once	CASSLASGTDGYTF	TGTGCCAGCAGCTTAGCTTCAGGGACGGATGGCTACACCTTC
TRBV7-2	TRBJ2-2	TRBD1	many	CASSLGARGTGELFF	TGTGCCAGCAGCTTAGGAGCCAGGGGGACCGGGGAGCTGTTTTTT
TRBV5-6	TRBJ2-7	TRBD2	.	CASSSLWPGGYYEQYF	TGTGCCAGCAGCTCGCTTTGGCCGGGGGGATACTACGAGCAGTACTTC
TRBV11-1	TRBJ2-1	TRBD2	many	CASSFSWTSGYYNEQFF	TGTGCCAGCAGCTTTTCTTGGACTAGCGGCTACTACAATGAGCAGTTCTTC
TRBV7-3	TRBJ2-3	.	many	CASSRNKNLAMSSTDTQYF	TGTGCCAGCAGCCGTAATAAAAACCTAGCGATGTCTAGCACAGATACGCAGTATTTT
TRBV7-2	TRBJ2-5	.	many	CASSPTPETQYF	TGTGCCAGCAGCCCCACACCGGAGACCCAGTACTTC
TRBV5-1	TRBJ2-3	TRBD2	.	CASTGGLAGSTDTQYF	TGCGCCAGCACCGGCGGACTAGCGGGAAGCACAGATACGCAGTATTTT
TRBV20-1	TRBJ2-5	.	many	CSGTGGEETQYF	TGCAGTGGAACGGGGGGCGAGGAGACCCAGTACTTC
TRBV7-2	TRBJ2-5	TRBD1	many	CASSGNRGEETQYF	TGTGCCAGCAGCGGGAACAGGGGTGAAGAGACCCAGTACTTC
TRBV7-8	TRBJ1-6	.	.	CASSLARRGVSPPHF	TGTGCCAGCAGCTTAGCGCGGAGAGGGGTCTCACCCCCCCACTTT
TRBV12-3/TRBV12-4	TRBJ1-6	.	few	CAGSDRTNSPLHF	TGTGCCGGCAGCGACAGGACTAATTCACCCCTCCACTTT
TRBV20-1	TRBJ1-1	TRBD1	.	CSARDRGRTEAFF	TGCAGTGCTAGAGACAGGGGGAGGACTGAAGCTTTCTTT
TRBV12-3/TRBV12-4	TRBJ1-3	.	few	CASTDGTSRSGNTIYF	TGTGCCAGCACCGACGGGACTTCCCGCTCTGGAAACACCATATATTTT
TRBV20-1	TRBJ2-5	TRBD2	many	CSARAPTSGVETQYF	TGCAGTGCTAGAGCCCCAACTAGCGGGGTAGAGACCCAGTACTTC
TRBV10-3	TRBJ1-2	.	many	CASRGAGIYYGYTF	TGTGCCAGCCGGGGGGCCGGAATCTACTATGGCTACACCTTC
TRBV5-6	TRBJ1-1	.	many	CASSSDLAGRNTEAFF	TGTGCCAGCAGCTCCGACCTGGCCGGGAGGAACACTGAAGCTTTCTTT
TRBV20-1	TRBJ2-7	TRBD2	many	CSAFSGTSGSYEQYF	TGCAGTGCTTTTTCCGGGACTAGCGGTTCCTACGAGCAGTACTTC
TRBV6-6	TRBJ1-5	TRBD1	.	CASSYSDRQPQHF	TGTGCCAGCAGTTATTCGGACAGGCAGCCCCAGCATTTT
TRBV7-9	TRBJ1-2	.	few	CASSLKPLTGYTF	TGTGCCAGCAGCTTAAAGCCATTGACTGGCTACACCTTC
TRBV11-2	TRBJ1-2	.	.	CASSPGHVYGYTF	TGTGCCAGCAGCCCGGGACACGTCTATGGCTACACCTTC
TRBV20-1	TRBJ1-4	TRBD1	few	CSARDSGQGNEKLFF	TGCAGTGCTAGAGATTCCGGACAGGGCAATGAAAAACTGTTTTTT
TRBV9	TRBJ1-1	.	.	CASSVGGQGSEAFF	TGTGCCAGCAGCGTAGGTGGCCAAGGATCTGAAGCTTTCTTT
TRBV20-1	TRBJ1-1	.	few	CSATPTGEAFF	TGCAGTGCTACGCCCACAGGTGAAGCTTTCTTT